This T cell receptor beta chain was identified during a study of PD-1 blockade in classical Hodgkin lymphoma (dated by TCRdb to the early 2020s). With regard to the full study: Nivolumab dosing was 3 mg/kg intravenously every 2 weeks, continuing until either disease progression or unacceptable toxicity. The study used CyTOF and TCR beta sequencing to define a peripheral blood immune signature of response to PD-1 blockade in classical Hodgkin lymphoma. The investigation overall reported the following: Patients starting nivolumab less than 1 year after ASCT had lower diversity and were excluded from later analyses to avoid confounding by immune reconstitution. Only a single clinical trial cohort was studied, and what caused the repertoire differences, possibly disease activity or prior therapy, remained undefined. Baseline TCR diversity was reported as lower in newly diagnosed patients than in healthy donors, and lower still in relapsed/refractory patients. A significant rise by C4D1 was seen in CD4+ but not CD8+ TCR diversity (p=0.0027 vs p=0.16), with the rise being most apparent in complete responders (p=0.02). Among trial patients, those achieving complete response had baseline diversity similar to that of newly diagnosed patients, while diversity was significantly lower in partial responders and progressors.

The label giving this sample's time point can be read as: cycle 1 day 1 (C1D1), immediately before nivolumab initiation. Every trial patient had relapsed after autologous stem cell transplantation, and cohorts A, B and C differed in prior brentuximab vedotin exposure. Magnetic negative selection with a Miltenyi CD4+ T cell isolation kit was used to purify CD4+ T cells from thawed PBMCs. The trial cohort comprised approximately 55 patients with relapsed/refractory classical Hodgkin lymphoma whose best overall responses were complete response, partial response or progressive disease. Trial patients were treated with single-agent nivolumab in the multi-cohort phase II CheckMate 205 trial. An independent review committee assessed best overall response by applying the 2007 International Working Group response criteria. Trial PBMCs were collected just before the start of nivolumab (C1D1) and during therapy at cycle 2 day 1 and cycle 4 day 1. Peripheral blood was collected in 8 mL Vacutainer Cell Preparation Tubes, from which PBMCs were isolated by centrifugation and then cryopreserved. Purified CD4+ and CD8+ fractions were prepared only for cases where an additional PBMC sample was available. Magnetically labelled cells were removed on LS columns in a quadroMACS separator, and the flow-through was collected as the purified fraction.

The CDR3 runs 14 amino acids, cysteine and phenylalanine included. Just the 42-base CDR3 DNA is kept, in frame starting at base 1. A distance of 13 bases separates the germline ends of V and J, which lose 8 bases and 2 bases respectively. Based on the germline V gene, the CDR1 and CDR2 sequences are MNHNS and SASEGT. Genomic DNA was extracted with the Qiagen DNeasy kit from unsorted PBMCs and from negatively selected CD4+ and CD8+ fractions. Using primers that anneal to V and J segments, immunoSEQ multiplex PCR amplified the TCR beta CDR3 regions. A synthetic immune receptor repertoire was used to minimize amplification bias, and remaining bias was computationally removed after sequencing. The paper's processing steps were these. Repertoire diversity was quantified as the Shannon entropy index using custom Python scripts. Unsorted, CD4+ and CD8+ repertoires were examined separately, except in combined analyses, for which CD4+ and CD8+ sequences were merged in silico. Clonal expansion was defined as at least a 2-fold frequency increase after treatment relative to C1D1, with a pseudocount of 0.5 for undetected baseline clones. Clones with 0 or 1 copy at C1D1 were classified as singleton clones, and clones with 2 or more copies were classified as non-singleton clones. Clones expanded in unsorted samples were annotated as CD4+, CD8+ or unknown by matching protein sequences in sorted samples from the same patient. Wilcoxon tests on paired samples were used to test diversity changes from C1D1 to C4D1. TCRdb took over this immuneACCESS table, retaining in-frame rearrangements with V and J assigned. Such tables are incomplete; in checked studies, under half of the missing clones stem from an unresolved V gene, and the remainder is unexplained. The V and J calls and the clone size are those of that table, but D and trimming were determined from the DNA. This sample comprises fewer than 8,000 clones, about 80% of them detected only once. Around 4% of the sample comes from the top ten.

In regard to this clone: Its antigen specificity is not known. Base-call qualities are not available, and no considerably larger clone is one nucleotide away.

Recombination connected TRBV6-1 to TRBJ1-5, with an unclear D gene assignment. The TCR originated in a human donor with classical Hodgkin lymphoma. Sequencing used CD4+ T cells from blood, obtained at baseline. The nucleotide sequence reads TGTGCCAGCGGACCTGGTGGGGGCAATCAGCCCCAGCATTTT. This translates into CASGPGGGNQPQHF.